This T cell receptor (beta chain) emerged from a study of identical twins. CDR1 SGHRS and CDR2 YFSETQ come from the germline V gene. Trimming shortened V by 5 bases and J by 4 bases, and 22 bases separated the two germline ends. This CDR3 is built from 18 residues. TCRdb re-analysed the 5' RACE reads in MiXCR, keeping a single row per CDR3 protein. Of 500,000 or so distinct CDR3 sequences listed, roughly a fifth were seen once; the top ten hold roughly 0.9%. This same sample was also part of a study on T cells expressing NK-cell markers. That paper notes: As a fraction of CD8+ T cells, dominant NKG2C+ clonotypes reached roughly 1.0-7.5% in over 5 donors.

The receptor was isolated from a woman under 30 in good health. Sample: CD4+ T cells sorted from blood. The chain joins TRBV5-1 to TRBJ2-6; D gene ambiguous. As DNA, the CDR3 is TGCGCCAGCAGACGCCTCCTGGACCGCGTTTCAGGGGCCAACGTCCTGACTTTC. Translating it yields CASRRLLDRVSGANVLTF.